The rows below give T cell receptor beta chains drawn from one sample of a study of control samples from healthy donors and cancer patients. Produced via immunoSEQ multiplex PCR; TCRdb's table is partial and in-frame only. The table lists about 190,000 clones, about 90% of them singletons. Sequencing used blood. These receptors all come from a man aged 25 to 40 in good health. Each CDR3 is given without its conserved first and last residue.

>12|TRBV28|TRBJ1-2
ASSGHQLNYGYT
>11|TRBV2|TRBJ1-1
ARRPAPGGSAF
>14|TRBV30|TRBJ1-5
ALDTGTVYSNQPQH
>12|TRBV5-4|TRBJ1-1
ASSLAGGGGVAF
>12|TRBV18|TRBJ2-1
ASSPVVSGGEQF
>15|TRBV5-1|TRBJ2-3
ASSLPVGTGLTDTQY
>13|TRBV6-1|TRBJ1-6
ASSELRGLNSPLH
>12|TRBV5-1|TRBJ2-5
ASSDGGVQETQY
>13|TRBV25-1|TRBJ2-2
ASSETSLATGELF
>13|TRBV11-2|TRBJ1-3
ASRRPGTGINTIY
>14|TRBV6-7|TRBJ2-3
ASSYQPQFETDTQY
>13|TRBV7-2|TRBJ2-5
ASSFGTSGGGAQY
>14|TRBV24-1|TRBJ2-3
ATSDFGGGTTDTQY